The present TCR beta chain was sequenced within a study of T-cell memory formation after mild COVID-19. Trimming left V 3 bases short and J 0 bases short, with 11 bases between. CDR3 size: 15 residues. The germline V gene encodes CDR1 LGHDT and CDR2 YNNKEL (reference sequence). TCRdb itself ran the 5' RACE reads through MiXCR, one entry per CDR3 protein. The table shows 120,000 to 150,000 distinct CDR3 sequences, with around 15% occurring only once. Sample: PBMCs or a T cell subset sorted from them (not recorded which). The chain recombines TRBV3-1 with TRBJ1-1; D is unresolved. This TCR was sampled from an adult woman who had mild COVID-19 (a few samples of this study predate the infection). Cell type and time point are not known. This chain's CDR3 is CASSQTAVMNTEAFF. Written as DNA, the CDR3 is TGTGCCAGCAGCCAGACGGCGGTCATGAACACTGAAGCTTTCTTT. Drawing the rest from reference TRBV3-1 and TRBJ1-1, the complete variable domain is DTAVSQTPKYLVTQMGNDKSIKCEQNLGHDTMYWYKQDSKKFLKIMFSYNNKELIINETVPNRFSPKSPDKAHLNLHINSLELGDSAVYFCASSQTAVMNTEAFFGQGTRLTVV.